The rows below give T cell receptor beta chains drawn from one sample of a study of T-cell memory formation after mild COVID-19. TCRdb used MiXCR to reprocess the 5' RACE reads, holding one entry per CDR3 protein. The profile shows roughly 370,000 distinct CDR3 sequences, more than 15% of them singletons. Sequencing used PBMCs or a T cell subset sorted from them (not recorded which). The receptors originated from a young man who had mild COVID-19 (a few samples of this study predate the infection). Cell type and time point are not known. Each CDR3 is given with its conserved first and last residue. The D gene is left open where the match is weak. Clone size is stated in some rows and not others, as once, few, many or a class when expanded.

CDR3 protein | CDR3 DNA | CDR3 length | J gene | D gene | clone size | V gene
CASTLRDSANTGELFF | TGTGCCAGCACCCTACGGGACTCGGCGAACACCGGGGAGCTGTTTTTT | 16 | TRBJ2-2 | - | - | TRBV9
CASSGIRETSGEQFF | TGTGCCAGCAGCGGGATTCGAGAGACTAGCGGTGAGCAGTTCTTC | 15 | TRBJ2-1 | TRBD2 | - | TRBV9
CASSLQTPRWHF | TGTGCCAGCAGCTTGCAGACTCCTCGATGGCACTTC | 12 | TRBJ2-5 | - | few | TRBV7-6
CASSHPGAYEQYF | TGCGCCAGCAGCCATCCAGGCGCCTACGAGCAGTACTTC | 13 | TRBJ2-7 | - | - | TRBV4-1
CASSGSTGVAYEQYF | TGCGCCAGCAGCGGATCGACAGGGGTGGCCTACGAGCAGTACTTC | 15 | TRBJ2-7 | TRBD1 | few | TRBV5-1
CASSATKQGLKETQYF | TGTGCCAGCAGCGCCACAAAACAGGGTTTGAAGGAGACCCAGTACTTC | 16 | TRBJ2-5 | - | few | TRBV7-9
CASTTPLRGENLRRTDTQYF | TGTGCCAGCACCACCCCCTTGCGGGGGGAAAATCTCCGCCGCACAGATACGCAGTATTTT | 20 | TRBJ2-3 | TRBD2 | - | TRBV6-2/TRBV6-3
CASSARAGTDTQYF | TGTGCCAGCAGCGCTAGGGCGGGCACAGATACGCAGTATTTT | 14 | TRBJ2-3 | - | once | TRBV9
CASSENQGNEQFF | TGCGCCAGCAGCGAGAATCAAGGAAATGAGCAGTTCTTC | 13 | TRBJ2-1 | - | few | TRBV5-1
CASSPVSRNQPQHF | TGCGCCAGCAGCCCGGTGTCACGGAATCAGCCCCAGCATTTT | 14 | TRBJ1-5 | - | few | TRBV4-1
CSARDSAGWITEAFF | TGCAGTGCTAGAGACTCAGCGGGCTGGATCACTGAAGCTTTCTTT | 15 | TRBJ1-1 | - | few | TRBV20-1
CASSPGTSGGYNEQFF | TGTGCCAGCAGTCCCGGGACTAGCGGGGGTTACAATGAGCAGTTCTTC | 16 | TRBJ2-1 | TRBD2 | - | TRBV6-2/TRBV6-3
CASTEVGGYTF | TGTGCCAGCACCGAAGTAGGTGGCTACACCTTC | 11 | TRBJ1-2 | - | - | TRBV2
CASTKAGVGIPATQYF | TGTGCCAGCACCAAAGCTGGGGTGGGGATACCGGCGACCCAGTACTTC | 16 | TRBJ2-5 | - | few | TRBV12-3/TRBV12-4
CASSLSGGTLEQYF | TGTGCCAGCAGCCTTAGCGGGGGGACTCTCGAGCAGTACTTC | 14 | TRBJ2-7 | TRBD2 | - | TRBV9
CASSPEGRSSTDTQYF | TGCGCCAGCAGCCCCGAAGGGCGGTCTAGCACAGATACGCAGTATTTT | 16 | TRBJ2-3 | - | - | TRBV5-1
CASSLITSEDEQFF | TGCGCCAGCAGCTTGATTACTAGCGAAGATGAGCAGTTCTTC | 14 | TRBJ2-1 | TRBD2 | many | TRBV5-1
CASTQEGVRQPQHF | TGTGCCAGCACCCAGGAGGGGGTGCGACAGCCCCAGCATTTT | 14 | TRBJ1-5 | - | few | TRBV2
CASSYTPSTGYTF | TGTGCCAGCAGTTACACCCCTTCGACGGGCTACACCTTC | 13 | TRBJ1-2 | - | few | TRBV6-5
CASSDTIAGGWTGELFF | TGTGCCAGCAGTGACACCATCGCGGGGGGCTGGACCGGGGAGCTGTTTTTT | 17 | TRBJ2-2 | TRBD2 | few | TRBV25-1
CASSFSAGDTQYF | TGTGCCAGCAGCTTCTCAGCCGGAGATACGCAGTATTTT | 13 | TRBJ2-3 | - | - | TRBV7-2
CASSMTGTGNTIYF | TGTGCCAGCAGCATGACAGGGACTGGAAACACCATATATTTT | 14 | TRBJ1-3 | TRBD1 | - | TRBV5-5